The present T cell receptor beta chain was sequenced within a study of T cell responses to AZD1222 COVID-19 vaccine. Points from the study as a whole: The donor group comprised mostly white British people and more females; the analysis possibly underestimated clonal diversity.

TCRdb's table, derived via immunoSEQ multiplex PCR, lists solely in-frame clones and lacks some. The table lists approximately 140,000 clones, 85% to 95% of them singletons. Per the germline V gene, CDR1 is MNHNY and CDR2 is SVGAGI (reference sequence). The CDR3 is made up of 14 amino acids. The ends were cut back, 7 bases at V and 6 bases at J, with 15 bases in the middle. Points on this clone: Its antigen is not identified.

V usage is TRBV6-6 and J usage is TRBJ1-4, with a possible D match to TRBD1 (6 bases). The TCR comes from an adult in good health. The sample in question was peripheral blood, obtained on day 0 of AZD1222 vaccination. The CDR3 nucleotides read TGTGCCAGCACCGTTGGGGGCCAGTATGAAAAACTGTTTTTT. It yields the protein CASTVGGQYEKLFF.